The 19 T cell receptor beta chains below come from one sample, sequenced in a study of T cells in Graves' hyperthyroidism and ophthalmopathy. TCR beta CDR3 regions were amplified from RNA transcripts. In the first-round RT-PCR of the TCR CDR3, the HTBI primer set was used. TCRdb recomputed calls from the multiplex PCR reads with MiXCR, one row per CDR3 protein. The sample contains about 100,000 distinct CDR3 sequences, around a sixth of which appear only once. Material for sequencing was blood. The receptors come from a woman aged 50 to 60 with Graves' hyperthyroidism.

The chain has TRBV11-2 and TRBJ2-2; 11 positions match TRBD2. Germline lookup yields CDR1 SGHAT and CDR2 FQNNGV. The CDR3 has 16 residues. The trim removed 4 bases at V and 2 bases at J, leaving 3 bases unmatched. The CDR3 bases are TGTGCCAGCAGCTCGGGACTAGCGGAAAACACCGGGGAGCTGTTTTTT. It yields the protein CASSSGLAENTGELFF.

Turning to this clonotype: A read error may be the cause here, since a much bigger clone is one base away. This sequence joins TRBV2 and TRBJ2-1; 10 nucleotides align to TRBD2. With V trimmed by 8 bases and J by 6 bases, 4 bases remained unmatched. The CDR3 has 13 residues. The germline V gene encodes CDR1 SNHLY and CDR2 FYNNEI. CDR3 sequence reads: CASGTSAFNEQFF. The CDR3 nucleotides read TGTGCCAGCGGGACTAGCGCCTTCAATGAGCAGTTCTTC.

This clonotype turned up a few times. This chain connects TRBV30 to TRBJ1-1, with 9 bases that match TRBD1. The germline gives CDR1 GTSNPN, CDR2 SVGIG (reference sequence). The CDR3 sequence is 14 residues long. V trimming: 4 bases; J trimming: 1 base; junction bases outside the gene matches: 4. CDR3 nucleotides: TGTGCCTGGAACACGGGACAGGGGAACACTGAAGCTTTCTTT. This codes for CAWNTGQGNTEAFF.

At least ten counts were recorded for this clonotype. This rearrangement joins TRBV14 to TRBJ1-1, with D possibly being TRBD1 (5 bases). The CDR3 runs to 14 residues. The V and J ends lost 0 bases and 6 bases respectively, with 11 bases between them. Germline V gives CDR1 SGHDN, CDR2 FVKESK. The CDR3 spells CASSQDRVVAEAFF. DNA for the CDR3: TGTGCCAGCAGCCAAGACAGGGTGGTGGCTGAAGCTTTCTTT.

The sample holds a few counts of this clonotype. One end of the junction is discordant with germline, which a read error may explain. This chain uses TRBV7-9 with TRBJ2-4, with 12 bases matching TRBD2. Germline CDR1 and CDR2: SEHNR and FQNEAQ (reference sequence). This CDR3 is 18 amino acids long. CDR3: CASSPMRTSGIARNIQYF. CDR3 bases: TGTGCCAGCAGCCCAATGAGGACTAGCGGGATAGCCAGAAACATTCAGTACTTC.

This clonotype was counted at least ten times. This chain uses TRBV7-2 with TRBJ2-3; D is uncertain. V gave up 0 bases and J gave up 2 bases, with 15 bases separating them. CDR1 and CDR2 (germline): SGHTA, FQGNSA. This CDR3 has 17 amino acids. As DNA, the CDR3 is TGTGCCAGCAGCTTAGCCCCCGGACCCCCATACACAGATACGCAGTATTTT. The encoded protein is CASSLAPGPPYTDTQYF.

This clonotype has ten or more counts. The chain is built from TRBV2 and TRBJ2-3; possibly TRBD2 for D (6 bases). The CDR3 covers 15 residues. Germline lookup yields CDR1 SNHLY and CDR2 FYNNEI. V gave up 8 bases and J gave up 0 bases, with 15 bases separating them. CDR3 sequence: CASVGSGRSTDTQYF. In DNA form, the CDR3 reads TGTGCCAGCGTCGGAAGCGGGCGGAGCACAGATACGCAGTATTTT.

Ten or more counts support this clonotype. V is TRBV11-3 and J is TRBJ2-1; TRBD2 might be the D (6 bases). This CDR3 has 13 residues. Trimming removed 5 bases at V and 8 bases at J, with 13 bases between. The germline V gene has CDR1 SGHNT and CDR2 YENEEA. CDR3 in amino acids: CASSRGGRDEQFF. In DNA form, the CDR3 reads TGTGCCAGCAGCCGGGGAGGTAGGGATGAGCAGTTCTTC.

This clonotype was seen ten or more times. The gene calls are TRBV5-6 and TRBJ2-7; D is possibly TRBD1 (6 bases). V dropped 4 bases and J dropped 7 bases, with 15 bases sitting between them. CDR3 size: 13 residues. CDR1 SGHDT and CDR2 YYEEEE come from the germline V gene. The CDR3 here is CASSHYRVEEQYV. Written as DNA, the CDR3 is TGTGCCAGCAGCCATTACAGGGTTGAGGAGCAGTACGTC.

Ten or more counts support this clonotype. V usage is TRBV10-3 and J usage is TRBJ2-3; the D gene is possibly TRBD2 (5 bases). The V end lost 0 bases, the J end lost 1 base, and 5 bases lay between the germline ends. Germline V gives CDR1 ENHRY, CDR2 SYGVKD. CDR3 length: 14 amino acids. The CDR3 DNA reads as TGTGCCATCAGTGAGTCTAGCGGCACAGATACGCAGTATTTT. Its protein is CAISESSGTDTQYF.

The CDR3 protein is CASSKGTSGTEQFF. The CDR3 bases are TGTGCCAGCAGCAAGGGGACTAGCGGGACCGAGCAGTTCTTC. The chain uses TRBV7-9 and TRBJ2-1; TRBD2 agrees at 13 bases. The CDR3 has 14 amino acids. J gave up 10 bases and V 5 bases, and 5 bases lay outside the gene matches. Germline V lookup: CDR1 SEHNR, CDR2 FQNEAQ (reference sequence).

At least ten counts were recorded for this clonotype. The chain is built from TRBV27 and TRBJ1-4; D ambiguous. V lost 2 bases to trimming and J lost 10 bases, with 8 bases between them. Germline CDR1 MNHEY, CDR2 SMNVEV (reference sequence). The CDR3 covers 12 residues. The CDR3 DNA reads TGTGCCAGCAGTTTAAGCTCGGGAAAACTGTTTTTT. This gives the protein CASSLSSGKLFF.

There are many counts of this clonotype. The chain links TRBV3-1 to TRBJ2-5; TRBD1 matches at 8 bases. V trimming: 4 bases; J trimming: 1 base; junction bases outside the gene matches: 5. The CDR3 consists of 15 residues. CDR1 is LGHDT and CDR2 is YNNKEL in the germline V gene (reference sequence). The DNA of the CDR3 is TGTGCCAGCAGCCGGATACAGGGGGGCCAAGAGACCCAGTACTTC. Encoded protein: CASSRIQGGQETQYF.

The V gene is TRBV6-5, the J gene TRBJ1-3; no definite D call. Trimming removed 2 bases at V and 0 bases at J, with 5 bases between. In germline, CDR1 is MNHEY, CDR2 SVGAGI. The CDR3 is 14 residues long. CDR3 coding DNA: TGTGCCAGCAGTTACACAGACTCTGGAAACACCATATATTTT. This translates into CASSYTDSGNTIYF.

This clonotype is a singleton in its sample. This clone may be a read error of a much larger clone one base away. This chain joins TRBV12-3 or TRBV12-4 and TRBJ2-3, with 9 bases that match TRBD2. The CDR3 sequence is 15 residues long. Trimming took 5 bases from V and 0 from J; bases not matched to a gene: 3. In nucleotides, the CDR3 is TGTGCCAGCAGTCAACTAGCGGGTAGCACAGATACGCAGTATTTT. Protein sequence: CASSQLAGSTDTQYF.

This clonotype was seen ten or more times. The chain is built from TRBV3-1 and TRBJ2-4; no reliable D call. Trimming took off 1 base at V and 8 bases at J, with 6 bases between the two ends. From germline, CDR1 is LGHDT and CDR2 YNNKEL (reference sequence). The CDR3 is 12 residues long. CDR3 DNA: TGTGCCAGCAGCCAAGGTGCGGACATTCAGTACTTC. It codes for CASSQGADIQYF.

This clonotype appeared many times. The chain joins TRBV28 to TRBJ2-7, with D possibly being TRBD2 (6 bases). Per germline, CDR1 MDHEN and CDR2 SYDVKM. Trimming took 4 bases from V and 5 from J, leaving 9 bases between them. CDR3 length: 12 amino acids. The CDR3 DNA reads as TGTGCCAGCAGTTCGGGGGATAACGAGCAGTACTTC. Protein sequence: CASSSGDNEQYF.

This rearrangement joins TRBV27 to TRBJ2-7, with unresolved D. The CDR3 has 13 residues. Germline V gene sequence: CDR1 MNHEY, CDR2 SMNVEV (reference sequence). Trimming removed 4 bases from V and 6 bases from J, with 13 bases in between. This chain's CDR3 is CASSSLRRCEQYV. CDR3 nucleotides: TGTGCCAGCAGTTCTCTTCGCAGGTGCGAGCAGTACGTC.

This clonotype was found many times. The chain employs TRBV7-3 and TRBJ2-1; 11 bases agree with TRBD2. Per the germline V gene, CDR1 is SGHTA and CDR2 is FQGTGA. The CDR3 consists of 15 residues. The V segment lost 5 bases and the J segment 7 bases; nucleotides outside the gene matches: 7. CDR3 nucleotides: TGTGCCAGCAGCCGGCGACTAGCGGGGCGTAATGAGCAGTTCTTC. This encodes CASSRRLAGRNEQFF.